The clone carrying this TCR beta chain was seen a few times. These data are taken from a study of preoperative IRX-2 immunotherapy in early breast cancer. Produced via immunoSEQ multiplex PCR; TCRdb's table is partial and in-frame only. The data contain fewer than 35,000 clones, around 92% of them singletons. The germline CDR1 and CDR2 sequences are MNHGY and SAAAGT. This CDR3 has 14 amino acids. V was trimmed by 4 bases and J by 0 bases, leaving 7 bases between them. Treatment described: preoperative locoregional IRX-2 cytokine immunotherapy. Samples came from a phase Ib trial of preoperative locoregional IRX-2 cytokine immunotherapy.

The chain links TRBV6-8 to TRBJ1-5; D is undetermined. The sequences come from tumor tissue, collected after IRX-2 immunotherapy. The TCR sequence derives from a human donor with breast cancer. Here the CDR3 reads CASSFQHSNQPQHF. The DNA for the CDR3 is TGTGCCAGCAGTTTTCAGCATAGCAATCAGCCCCAGCATTTT.